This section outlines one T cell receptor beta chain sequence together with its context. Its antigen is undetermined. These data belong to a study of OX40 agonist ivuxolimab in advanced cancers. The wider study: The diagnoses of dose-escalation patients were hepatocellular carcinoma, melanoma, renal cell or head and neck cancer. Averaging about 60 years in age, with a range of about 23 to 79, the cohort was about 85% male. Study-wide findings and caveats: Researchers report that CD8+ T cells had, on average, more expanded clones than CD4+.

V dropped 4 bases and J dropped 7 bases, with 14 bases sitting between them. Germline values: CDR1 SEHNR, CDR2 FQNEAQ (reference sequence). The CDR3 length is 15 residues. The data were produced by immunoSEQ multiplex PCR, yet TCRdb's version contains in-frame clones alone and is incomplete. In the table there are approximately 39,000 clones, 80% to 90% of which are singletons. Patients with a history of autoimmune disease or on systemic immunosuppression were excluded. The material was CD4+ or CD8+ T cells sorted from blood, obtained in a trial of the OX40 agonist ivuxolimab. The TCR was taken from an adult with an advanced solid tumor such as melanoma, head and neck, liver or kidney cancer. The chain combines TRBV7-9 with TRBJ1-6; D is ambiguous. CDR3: CASSSAQGHNSPLHF. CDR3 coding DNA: TGTGCCAGCAGCTCCGCCCAAGGCCACAATTCACCCCTCCACTTT.